The source of this T cell receptor (beta chain) is a study of glioma-infiltrating T cells (TCRdb year 2016). In the study overall: TCR alpha- and beta-chain repertoires were sequenced from glioma tissue, non-neoplastic brain tissue and matched peripheral blood mononuclear cells. Each tissue-infiltrating repertoire was compared with the same patient's peripheral blood repertoire to measure divergence between tissue and blood T-cell populations. The paired cohort comprised three low-grade glioma patients, about eight primary glioblastoma patients and three non-glioma patients contributing non-neoplastic brain tissue. Study-wide findings and limitations: Very few CDR3 sequences were shared between tissue and blood, attributed to high CDR3 diversity and limited sampling. VJ-independent divergence between tissue and blood was below expectation in non-neoplastic patients but above expectation in all gliomas, especially low-grade gliomas. Group comparisons were based on small numbers of patients: three non-neoplastic, three low-grade glioma and 7 to 9 glioblastoma patients.

Concerning this clonotype: Which antigen it targets is not known. No base-level quality is on record; no much larger clone is a single base apart.

Including cysteine and phenylalanine, the CDR3 has 12 amino acids. Only the CDR3 portion is preserved as DNA: 36 bases, with reading frame beginning at the first base. V drops 8 bases and J drops 7 bases, leaving 14 bases in between. Reading the germline V gene gives CDR1 SNHLY and CDR2 FYNNEI. TCR alpha and beta CDR3 regions were amplified with the iRepertoire nested amplicon-rescue multiplex PCR (arm-PCR) platform from RNA. The input for one-step reverse transcription and amplification was about 95-450 ng of either tissue mRNA or PBMC total RNA. Following bead purification, Illumina adapters were added through a secondary multiplex PCR, and the libraries were then gel-purified between 200 and 400 bp. The libraries contained internal 6-nucleotide barcodes that were used for demultiplexing. The libraries were sequenced on an Illumina MiSeq using 2x220 or 2x250 nucleotide paired-end reads. Per the source publication's procedure: Paired reads were merged using FLASH 1.2.11 and aligned with BWA-MEM to the GRCh37 human genome, and TRA and TRB reads were then extracted. V and J assignment used an IMGT-derived reference of cassette sequences and CDR3 motifs that included pseudogenes. Three-frame translation of reads was performed, and productive CDR3s were defined as those with a C...FGXG motif and no stop codons. A clonotype was defined as a unique combination of a V-J cassette pair and a CDR3 amino acid sequence. Reads were filtered by Hamming distance, with the threshold set by the sequence error rate of each sample in mapped regions. In-frame beta chains were kept once TCRdb had trimmed the public reads at Q25 with fastp and called clones with MiXCR. Merged by CDR3 protein, the rows form single entries marked with the most common genes and DNA. These V and J calls originate from TCRdb's pipeline instead of the authors' own analysis. This sample is represented by around 10,000 distinct CDR3 sequences; about 50% of them were singletons. Jointly, the top ten make up around 20% of the sample.

The material sequenced was glioma tissue, nonneoplastic brain tissue, or PBMCs (not recorded which). This TCR came from a human donor with low-grade glioma or glioblastoma, undergoing nonglioma brain surgery, or in good health (not recorded which). The chain links TRBV2 with TRBJ1-1; no D gene is confidently identified. The nucleotides are TGTGCCAGCTTAAAAGCGGGTTATGAAGCTTTCTTT. This is translated as CASLKAGYEAFF.